Below, 2 T cell receptor beta chains from the same sample are listed, as sequenced in a study of cytomegalovirus exposure and HLA in healthy donors. A multiplex PCR was run with 60 Vbeta primers and 13 Jbeta primers. The protocol was immunoSEQ multiplex PCR, while the TCRdb copy is restricted to in-frame clones and leaves out a portion. Of about 150,000 clones detected, roughly 79% appear once; the ten largest clones hold around 3.1%. Sequencing was performed on PBMCs. These receptor sequences come from a woman aged 45-65 years in good health and CMV-seropositive.

V gene TRBV27 combines with J gene TRBJ2-7, with 14 bases that match TRBD2. V trimming: 10 bases; J trimming: 1 base; junction bases outside the gene matches: 9. Per germline, CDR1 MNHEY and CDR2 SMNVEV (reference sequence). The CDR3 sequence is 16 residues long. CDR3 DNA sequence: TGTGCCACCCGCTGGACTAGCGGGAGGTCGTCCTACGAGCAGTACTTC. Amino acid sequence: CATRWTSGRSSYEQYF.

The V gene is TRBV10-3, the J gene TRBJ2-1; TRBD2 agrees at 14 bases. Losses at the gene ends were 6 bases for V and 6 bases for J; bases not matched to a gene: 4. This CDR3 comprises 15 residues. Germline values: CDR1 ENHRY, CDR2 SYGVKD. The DNA of the CDR3 is TGTGCCATCAGCTGGGGACTAGCGGGAGTCAATGAGCAGTTCTTC. Protein: CAISWGLAGVNEQFF.